The clone carrying this T cell receptor (beta chain) was observed at least ten times. The antigen is unknown. The CDR3 has 16 residues. Germline V gene lookup returns CDR1 MDHEN and CDR2 SYDVKM. The V end lost 5 bases, the J end lost 0 bases, and 17 bases lay between the germline ends. The sample comes from a study of molecular identifiers for immune sequencing clone quantification. General study points: It was shown that clones above 20 RNA copies held over 97% of effector molecules, but under 1% in naive cells. For highly expanded clones, sizes could be underestimated when identical TCR molecules share a barcode.

Each CDR3 protein gets one entry after TCRdb re-called the PCR reads with MiXCR. The repertoire holds hundreds of thousands of distinct CDR3 sequences, with roughly 27% as singletons. The clonotype comes from a human donor in good health. Some libraries in this study had Jurkat cell RNA spiked in. Input material: naive CD8+ T cells from blood, with Jurkat cell RNA spiked in. Subset specified: FACS-sorted CD8+CD4-CCR7+CD45RA+ naive T cells. The chain combines TRBV28 with TRBJ2-7; no firm D call. The CDR3 loop reads CASSPTPPLDSYEQYF. Here the CDR3 DNA reads TGTGCCAGCAGTCCAACCCCCCCCCTGGACTCCTACGAGCAGTACTTC.